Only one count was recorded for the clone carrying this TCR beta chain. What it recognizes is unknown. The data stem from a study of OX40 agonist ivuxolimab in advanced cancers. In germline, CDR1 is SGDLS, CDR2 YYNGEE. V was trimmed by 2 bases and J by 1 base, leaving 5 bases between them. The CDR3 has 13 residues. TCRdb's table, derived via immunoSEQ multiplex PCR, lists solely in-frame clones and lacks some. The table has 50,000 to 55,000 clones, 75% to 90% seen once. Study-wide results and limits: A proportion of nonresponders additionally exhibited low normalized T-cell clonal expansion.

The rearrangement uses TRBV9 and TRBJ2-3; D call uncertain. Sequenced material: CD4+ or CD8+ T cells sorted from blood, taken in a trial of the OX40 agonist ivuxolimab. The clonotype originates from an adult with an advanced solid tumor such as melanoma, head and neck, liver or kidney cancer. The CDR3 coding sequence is TGTGCCAGCAGCGTGCAGGGCACAGATACGCAGTATTTT. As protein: CASSVQGTDTQYF.